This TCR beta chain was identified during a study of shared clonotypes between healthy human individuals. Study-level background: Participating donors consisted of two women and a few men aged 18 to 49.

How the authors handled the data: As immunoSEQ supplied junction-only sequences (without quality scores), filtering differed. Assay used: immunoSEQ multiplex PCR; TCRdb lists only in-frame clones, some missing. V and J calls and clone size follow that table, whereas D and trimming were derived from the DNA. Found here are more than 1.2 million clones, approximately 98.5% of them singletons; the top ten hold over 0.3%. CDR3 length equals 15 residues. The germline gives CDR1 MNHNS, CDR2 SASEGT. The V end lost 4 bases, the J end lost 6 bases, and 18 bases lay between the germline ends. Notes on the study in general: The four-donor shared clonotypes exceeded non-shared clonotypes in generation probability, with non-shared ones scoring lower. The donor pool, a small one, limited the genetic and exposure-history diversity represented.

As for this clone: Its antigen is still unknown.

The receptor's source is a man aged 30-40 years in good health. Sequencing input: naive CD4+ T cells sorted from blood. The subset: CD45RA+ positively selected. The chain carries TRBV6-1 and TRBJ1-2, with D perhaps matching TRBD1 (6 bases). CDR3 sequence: CASSARPGAADGYTF. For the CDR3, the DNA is TGTGCCAGCAGTGCCCGTCCAGGGGCAGCAGATGGCTACACCTTC.